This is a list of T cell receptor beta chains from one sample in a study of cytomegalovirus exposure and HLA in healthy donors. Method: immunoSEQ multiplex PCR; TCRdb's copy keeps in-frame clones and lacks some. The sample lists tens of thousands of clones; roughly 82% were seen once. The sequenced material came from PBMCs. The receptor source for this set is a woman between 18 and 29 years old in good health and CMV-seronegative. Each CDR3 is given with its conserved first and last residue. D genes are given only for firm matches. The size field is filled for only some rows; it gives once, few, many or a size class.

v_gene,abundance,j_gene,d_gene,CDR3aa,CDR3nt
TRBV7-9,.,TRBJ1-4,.,CSSSPLGGVANEKLFF,TGTTCCAGCAGCCCCTTGGGGGGGGTGGCTAATGAAAAACTGTTTTTT
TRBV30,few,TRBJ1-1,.,CAWSVLQVNTEAFF,TGTGCCTGGAGTGTGTTACAGGTGAACACTGAAGCTTTCTTT
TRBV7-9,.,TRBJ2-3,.,CASRTTVQSHPSTDTQYF,TGTGCCAGCAGAACAACAGTTCAGAGCCATCCTAGCACAGATACGCAGTATTTT
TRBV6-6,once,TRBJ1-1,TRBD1,CASRERQGANPEAFF,TGTGCCAGCAGGGAACGACAGGGGGCGAACCCTGAAGCTTTCTTT
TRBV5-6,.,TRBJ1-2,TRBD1,CASSKVPGQGAYGYTF,TGTGCCAGCAGCAAAGTGCCGGGACAGGGGGCTTATGGCTACACCTTC
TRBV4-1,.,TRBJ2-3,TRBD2,CASSQLAGAIEADTQYF,TGCGCCAGCAGCCAGCTAGCGGGGGCCATAGAGGCAGATACGCAGTATTTT
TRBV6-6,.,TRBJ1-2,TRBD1,CATHETGNYGYTF,TGTGCCACTCACGAGACAGGGAACTATGGCTACACCTTC
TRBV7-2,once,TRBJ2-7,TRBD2,CASSGTSGSSVGYEQYF,TGTGCCAGCAGCGGGACTAGCGGGAGTAGTGTAGGGTACGAGCAGTACTTC
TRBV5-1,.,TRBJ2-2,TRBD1,CASSLDRVDTGELFF,TGCGCCAGCAGCTTAGACAGGGTGGACACCGGGGAGCTGTTTTTT
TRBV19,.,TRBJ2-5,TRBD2,CASSPGLGSLETQYF,TGTGCCAGTAGTCCCGGACTAGGGTCGTTAGAGACCCAGTACTTC
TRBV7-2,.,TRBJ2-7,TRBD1,CASSLTIGQGTHEQYF,TGTGCCAGCAGCTTAACGATCGGACAGGGCACCCACGAGCAGTACTTC
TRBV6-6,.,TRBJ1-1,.,CASRPPGYTEAFF,TGTGCCAGCAGACCCCCGGGGTACACTGAAGCTTTCTTT
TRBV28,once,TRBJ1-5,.,CASRAGFAVGQPQHF,TGTGCCTCCAGGGCAGGGTTTGCCGTTGGTCAGCCCCAGCATTTT
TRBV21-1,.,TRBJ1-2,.,CASSSGPNDYGYTF,TGTGCCAGCAGCAGCGGCCCGAATGACTATGGCTACACCTTC
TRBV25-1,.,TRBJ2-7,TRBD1,CASSEPGQGTREQYF,TGTGCCAGCAGTGAACCGGGACAGGGAACTCGCGAGCAGTACTTC